This T cell receptor (beta chain) was found in a study of T cell responses to AZD1222 COVID-19 vaccine. Points from the study as a whole: Baseline seropositivity occurred in only six AZD1222 recipients. Across spike, vaccine-associated CD4 TCRs were found, dominant at 160-218 and 743-854. Per reports, nearly half of all spike-specific TCRs target regions that are unmutated in variants. The study sampled repertoires only after the peak T cell response.

CDR1 and CDR2 from the germline V gene are LNHNV and YYDKDF (reference sequence). This CDR3 comprises 13 residues. Trimming shortened V by 5 bases and J by 8 bases, and 12 bases separated the two germline ends. Profiled with immunoSEQ multiplex PCR; TCRdb holds only in-frame clones, not every one. The sample has over 110,000 clones, about 93% seen once. Comments on this clone: Its antigen is still unknown.

This clonotype originated in an adult in good health. V gene TRBV15 combines with J gene TRBJ1-4; the D gene is possibly TRBD1 (5 bases). The specimen was peripheral blood, collected on day 0 of AZD1222 vaccination. The CDR3 DNA sequence: TGTGCCACCAGCCGTACTCGGGACGAAAAACTGTTTTTT. Its protein is CATSRTRDEKLFF.